Below, 24 T cell receptor beta chains from the same sample are listed, as sequenced in a study of siplizumab effects on memory and regulatory T cells. Produced via immunoSEQ multiplex PCR; TCRdb's table is partial and in-frame only. This sample yields 100,000 or so clones, of which more than 85% are seen a single time; 0.15% belongs to the top ten. The sample consisted of CD4+ T cells sorted from blood. The source is a human donor in good health.

This chain uses TRBV5-1 with TRBJ2-1; 9 positions agree with TRBD1. The V and J ends lost 5 bases and 7 bases, in that order; junction bases with no gene match: 10. Germline loops: CDR1 SGHRS, CDR2 YFSETQ. CDR3 length: 15 residues. CDR3 nucleotide sequence: TGCGCCAGCAGGACACCGGGACAGGGAAAAAATGAGCAGTTCTTC. Translated: CASRTPGQGKNEQFF.

The J gene is TRBJ2-5, the V gene TRBV28; D ambiguous. The CDR3 has 15 amino acids. V was trimmed by 5 bases and J by 5 bases, leaving 18 bases between them. CDR1 is MDHEN and CDR2 is SYDVKM in the germline V gene. DNA of the CDR3: TGTGCCAGCAGTCCGGGTTGGGCTCCTGGGGAGACCCAGTACTTC. Its protein product is CASSPGWAPGETQYF. The full variable domain, its missing parts supplied by reference TRBV28 and TRBJ2-5, is DVKVTQSSRYLVKRTGEKVFLECVQDMDHENMFWYRQDPGLGLRLIYFSYDVKMKEKGDIPEGYSVSREKKERFSLILESASTNQTSMYLCASSPGWAPGETQYFGPGTRLLVL.

The V and J genes are TRBV14 and TRBJ1-1; D is ambiguous. The CDR3 loop spans 11 amino acids. V lost 6 bases, J lost 1 base, and 3 bases lay in between. The germline CDR1 and CDR2 sequences are SGHDN and FVKESK. The CDR3 here is CASRRNTEAFF. DNA for the CDR3: TGTGCCAGCAGGAGGAACACTGAAGCTTTCTTT.

V usage is TRBV11-3 and J usage is TRBJ2-5; 9 nucleotides line up with TRBD2. CDR3 length: 15 amino acids. From germline, CDR1 is SGHNT and CDR2 YENEEA. V shed 4 bases and J 4 bases; nucleotides not matched to a gene: 7. The CDR3 DNA follows: TGTGCCAGCAGCTCAGGCGGGGGGGCCCGAGAGACCCAGTACTTC. Translation: CASSSGGGARETQYF.

V usage is TRBV9 and J usage is TRBJ2-1; D not resolved. Germline values: CDR1 SGDLS, CDR2 YYNGEE. This CDR3 spans 15 amino acids. Trimming removed 2 bases from V and 7 bases from J, with 16 bases in between. The CDR3 DNA sequence: TGTGCCAGCAGCGTTGGGGTCGATACAGTAAATGAGCAGTTCTTC. As protein: CASSVGVDTVNEQFF.

The chain joins TRBV7-2 to TRBJ1-6, with D unclear. From germline, CDR1 is SGHTA and CDR2 FQGNSA. The V and J ends lost 1 base and 0 bases respectively, with 13 bases between them. The CDR3 runs 18 residues. CDR3 sequence (DNA): TGTGCCAGCAGCTTAGGAAGGGCCCAAAGCTCCTATAATTCACCCCTCCACTTT. Its translation: CASSLGRAQSSYNSPLHF. The variable domain in full, with the rest retrieved from reference TRBV7-2 and TRBJ1-6, is GAGVSQSPSNKVTEKGKDVELRCDPISGHTALYWYRQSLGQGLEFLIYFQGNSAPDKSGLPSDRFSAERTGGSVSTLTIQRTQQEDSAVYLCASSLGRAQSSYNSPLHFGNGTRLTVT.

The genes are TRBV19 and TRBJ1-1; D is uncertain. The V and J ends lost 2 bases and 7 bases respectively, with 14 bases between them. The CDR3 consists of 14 residues. CDR1 is LNHDA, CDR2 SQIVND, per germline (reference sequence). The CDR3 reads CASSILEGTSEAFF. The CDR3 region has the DNA TGTGCCAGTAGTATACTCGAGGGTACCAGTGAAGCTTTCTTT.

This rearrangement joins TRBV19 to TRBJ1-2; TRBD1 agrees at 8 bases. Looked up from germline, CDR1 is LNHDA and CDR2 is SQIVND (reference sequence). This CDR3 comprises 18 residues. After removal of 5 bases from V and 5 bases from J, the junction contained 19 bases not matched to a gene. The chain's CDR3 is CASSPKKGQDGGRYGYTF. The CDR3 region has the DNA TGTGCCAGTAGTCCAAAAAAGGGACAGGATGGAGGTCGTTATGGCTACACCTTC.

The chain combines TRBV7-6 with TRBJ2-3; 9 positions match TRBD2. Trimming removed 5 bases from V and 8 bases from J; junction bases left unmatched: 11. Germline V gene sequence: CDR1 SGHVS, CDR2 FNYEAQ. The CDR3 has 15 residues. The CDR3 sequence: CASSPLAGADLTQYF. The CDR3 DNA sequence: TGTGCCAGCAGCCCTTTAGCGGGGGCCGACCTTACGCAGTATTTT.

The chain uses TRBV5-1 and TRBJ2-1, with D uncertain. The CDR3 has 14 residues. Germline V gene data show CDR1 as SGHRS and CDR2 as YFSETQ. The ends were cut back, 0 bases at V and 3 bases at J, with 7 bases in the middle. The CDR3 sequence is CASSLGKDYNEQFF. CDR3 DNA: TGCGCCAGCAGCTTGGGAAAAGACTACAATGAGCAGTTCTTC.

This sequence joins TRBV7-3 and TRBJ2-7; a possible D gene is TRBD1 (5 bases). The CDR3 extends over 14 amino acids. The germline gives CDR1 SGHTA, CDR2 FQGTGA. The germline V and J ends were trimmed by 6 bases and 0 bases, with 12 bases remaining between them. The CDR3 coding sequence is TGTGCCAGCAGATTTGACAGTACCTCCTACGAGCAGTACTTC. Translation: CASRFDSTSYEQYF.

The V gene is TRBV6-5, the J gene TRBJ1-2; D possibly corresponds to TRBD1 (5 bases). V was shortened by 7 bases and J by 4 bases, with 16 bases between the two germline ends. CDR1 and CDR2 (germline): MNHEY, SVGAGI. This CDR3 contains 14 residues. The CDR3 region has the DNA TGTGCCAGCAACCCGGACCTTGGGGGCTATGGCTACACCTTC. As protein: CASNPDLGGYGYTF.

This clone was seen just once. The chain links TRBV18 to TRBJ2-1, with a possible D match to TRBD1 (6 bases). The CDR3 length is 14 residues. The V and J ends lost 8 bases and 3 bases respectively, with 14 bases between them. Germline loops: CDR1 KGHSH, CDR2 LQKENI. CDR3 sequence reads: CASVSGQSYNEQFF. The CDR3 coding sequence is TGTGCCAGCGTCTCCGGACAGAGCTACAATGAGCAGTTCTTC. The variable domain in full, completed from reference TRBV18 and TRBJ2-1, reads NAGVMQNPRHLVRRRGQEARLRCSPMKGHSHVYWYRQLPEEGLKFMVYLQKENIIDESGMPKERFSAEFPKEGPSILRIQQVVRGDSAAYFCASVSGQSYNEQFFGPGTRLTVL.

This clone was seen more than once but under ten times. This sequence joins TRBV7-3 and TRBJ2-1; D possibly uses TRBD1 or TRBD2 (5 bases each). Germline-derived CDR1 and CDR2 are SGHTA and FQGTGA. Trimming pared 5 bases from V and 8 bases from J, leaving 16 bases between. The CDR3 sequence is 14 residues long. The CDR3 nucleotides are TGTGCCAGCAGCGCCCAGGGAGAAAGCGATGAGCAGTTCTTC. Translating gives CASSAQGESDEQFF.

V usage is TRBV6-5 and J usage is TRBJ1-1, with D hard to call. The length of the CDR3 is 11 residues. V gave up 2 bases and J gave up 4 bases, with 2 bases separating them. The germline gives CDR1 MNHEY, CDR2 SVGAGI. The CDR3 protein is CASSYGTEAFF. The CDR3 nucleotides read TGTGCCAGCAGTTACGGCACTGAAGCTTTCTTT.

V usage is TRBV7-3 and J usage is TRBJ2-1, with D possibly matching TRBD1 (5 bases). This CDR3 is built from 13 residues. The V and J ends lost 2 bases and 10 bases respectively, with 12 bases between them. Germline V gene sequence: CDR1 SGHTA, CDR2 FQGTGA. The CDR3 sequence is CASSLLRQGEQFF. The CDR3 DNA is TGTGCCAGCAGCTTACTTCGGCAGGGCGAGCAGTTCTTC.

The chain is built from TRBV15 and TRBJ1-2, with 10 nucleotides matching TRBD1. Trimming cost V 0 bases and J 7 bases; bases outside gene matches: 8. Germline CDR1 is LNHNV and CDR2 is YYDKDF (reference sequence). This CDR3 spans 16 amino acids. The CDR3 nucleotides are TGTGCCACCAGCAGAGATCATCCGGGACAGGGGACTGGCTACACCTTC. Its protein product is CATSRDHPGQGTGYTF.

CDR3 protein: CASSADGGDRTEAFF. CDR3 in DNA: TGTGCCAGCAGCGCTGACGGAGGGGATCGGACTGAAGCTTTCTTT. The chain combines TRBV5-6 with TRBJ1-1, with D possibly being TRBD1 (5 bases). Germline V gene lookup returns CDR1 SGHDT and CDR2 YYEEEE. The CDR3 extends over 15 amino acids. V dropped 4 bases and J dropped 5 bases, with 18 bases sitting between them. Together with reference TRBV5-6 and TRBJ1-1, the CDR3 gives the full variable domain: DAGVTQSPTHLIKTRGQQVTLRCSPKSGHDTVSWYQQALGQGPQFIFQYYEEEERQRGNFPDRFSGHQFPNYSSELNVNALLLGDSALYLCASSADGGDRTEAFFGQGTRLTVV.

The CDR3 spells CASIRQVMNTEAFF. Here the CDR3 DNA reads TGTGCCAGCATTCGACAGGTGATGAACACTGAAGCTTTCTTT. This rearrangement joins TRBV21-1 to TRBJ1-1; the DNA was not compared with TRBD1, the D call given in the table. TRBV21-1 is noted as a pseudogene. The CDR3 sequence is 14 residues long.

CDR3 protein: CASSSRQGTDTQYF. The CDR3 nucleotides are TGCGCCAGCAGCTCCCGACAGGGTACAGATACGCAGTATTTT. The chain joins TRBV4-1 to TRBJ2-3, with 7 bases fitting TRBD1. J gave up 3 bases and V 5 bases, and 5 bases lay outside the gene matches. Germline values: CDR1 MGHRA, CDR2 YSYEKL. The CDR3 loop spans 14 amino acids.

This clone appeared a few times. This rearrangement joins TRBV9 to TRBJ1-5, with D unclear. V gave up 0 bases and J gave up 9 bases, with 7 bases separating them. The CDR3 has 12 amino acids. Germline V gene lookup returns CDR1 SGDLS and CDR2 YYNGEE. In DNA form, the CDR3 reads TGTGCCAGCAGCGTAGTCGGAGGGCCCCAGCATTTT. Its translation is CASSVVGGPQHF.

This rearrangement joins TRBV9 to TRBJ1-2; the match to TRBD1 covers 9 bases. The CDR3 covers 14 residues. V lost 3 bases, J lost 3 bases, and 3 bases stayed unmatched. The germline V gene encodes CDR1 SGDLS and CDR2 YYNGEE. CDR3: CASSAGQGDYGYTF. In nucleotides, the CDR3 is TGTGCCAGCAGCGCGGGACAGGGAGACTATGGCTACACCTTC. Together with reference TRBV9 and TRBJ1-2, the CDR3 gives the full variable domain: DSGVTQTPKHLITATGQRVTLRCSPRSGDLSVYWYQQSLDQGLQFLIQYYNGEERAKGNILERFSAQQFPDLHSELNLSSLELGDSALYFCASSAGQGDYGYTFGSGTRLTVV.

The genes are TRBV28 and TRBJ2-2, with 7 bases identical to TRBD1. This CDR3 is built from 21 residues. V was clipped by 3 bases and J by 0 bases; unmatched bases: 19. Germline V gives CDR1 MDHEN, CDR2 SYDVKM. CDR3: CASSLALGGRLSASNTGELFF. CDR3 nucleotide sequence: TGTGCCAGCAGTTTGGCGTTAGGGGGCAGGCTTTCGGCATCGAACACCGGGGAGCTGTTTTTT.

This sequence joins TRBV7-2 and TRBJ2-7; 8 bases line up with TRBD1. Germline V gives CDR1 SGHTA, CDR2 FQGNSA. The CDR3 totals 14 residues. Losses at the gene ends were 6 bases for V and 3 bases for J; bases not matched to a gene: 7. The CDR3 region has the DNA TGTGCCAGCAGTATAAGGACAGGGTTCTACGAGCAGTACTTC. Amino acids: CASSIRTGFYEQYF. Supplemented by reference TRBV7-2 and TRBJ2-7, the full variable domain reads GAGVSQSPSNKVTEKGKDVELRCDPISGHTALYWYRQSLGQGLEFLIYFQGNSAPDKSGLPSDRFSAERTGGSVSTLTIQRTQQEDSAVYLCASSIRTGFYEQYFGPGTRLTVT.